The rows below give T cell receptor beta chains drawn from one sample of a study of blood T cell repertoires in COVID-19. Measured with immunoSEQ multiplex PCR; TCRdb has only the in-frame clones, and not every one. The profile shows about 170,000 clones, about 86% of them singletons. The sample was peripheral blood. All receptors come from a woman aged 55-70 years with COVID-19, enrolled during active disease. Both conserved end residues are part of each CDR3. The D gene is left open where the match is weak. Clone sizes are given selectively: once, few, many, or a class where the clone is expanded.

TRBD1 | TRBJ2-5 | - | 18 | TRBV23-1 | TGCGCCAGCAGTCAATCGGGACAGGGGGCCCCTAGAACCGAGACCCAGTACTTC | CASSQSGQGAPRTETQYF
- | TRBJ2-7 | - | 16 | TRBV18 | TGTGCCAGCTCACCCCTAGGGGTAGGGCTAACCTACGAGCAGTACTTC | CASSPLGVGLTYEQYF
TRBD1 | TRBJ1-5 | - | 17 | TRBV19 | TGTGCCAGTAGACCTCACCGACAGGGGGTTAGCAATCAGCCCCAGCATTTT | CASRPHRQGVSNQPQHF
- | TRBJ1-5 | - | 15 | TRBV4-2 | TGTGCCAGCAGCCAAGATCCCGGGGGAAGTCAGCCCCAGCATTTT | CASSQDPGGSQPQHF
TRBD1 | TRBJ1-2 | - | 14 | TRBV3-1/TRBV3-2 | TGTGCCAGCAGAAACCGGGACAGCAGATATGGCTACACCTTC | CASRNRDSRYGYTF
TRBD2 | TRBJ2-7 | - | 16 | TRBV6-5 | TGTGCCAGCAGTTCCCCATCTAGCGGGAGAACCTACGAGCAGTACTTC | CASSSPSSGRTYEQYF
- | TRBJ2-7 | - | 15 | TRBV15 | TGTGCCACCAGCAGAGTCGGTCCGGTACCCTACGAGCAGTACTTC | CATSRVGPVPYEQYF
TRBD1 | TRBJ1-2 | - | 14 | TRBV28 | TGTGCCAGCAGTTATGGGACAGGGGACTATGGCTACACCTTC | CASSYGTGDYGYTF
TRBD1 | TRBJ1-5 | - | 16 | TRBV30 | TGTGCCTGGAGTAGGGGACAGGGGAATAGCAATCAGCCCCAGCATTTT | CAWSRGQGNSNQPQHF
TRBD1 | TRBJ2-5 | - | 15 | TRBV6-5 | TGTGCCAGCAGTTACTCGACAGGGGGAGGAGAGACCCAGTACTTC | CASSYSTGGGETQYF
TRBD1 | TRBJ1-4 | - | 13 | TRBV12-3/TRBV12-4 | TGTGCCAGCACCCGACAGGGGAATGAAAAACTGTTTTTT | CASTRQGNEKLFF
TRBD1 | TRBJ1-1 | - | 14 | TRBV10-1 | TGCGCCAGCAGTGAGACCCGGGACAGGAGAGAAGCTTTCTTT | CASSETRDRREAFF
- | TRBJ2-1 | - | 15 | TRBV2 | TGTGCCAGCAGTGAGCGGCCGGGGGCCTACAATGAGCAGTTCTTC | CASSERPGAYNEQFF
TRBD1 | TRBJ1-1 | - | 14 | TRBV30 | TGTGCCTGGAGGACAGGGGTCGGGGACACTGAAGCTTTCTTT | CAWRTGVGDTEAFF
TRBD2 | TRBJ2-7 | - | 15 | TRBV11-2 | TGTGCCAGCAGCCGTATAGCGGGAGAGGGATACGAGCAGTACTTC | CASSRIAGEGYEQYF
TRBD1 | TRBJ1-1 | - | 15 | TRBV5-1 | TGCGCCAGCAGCCCTCAGACAGGGGAGAACACTGAAGCTTTCTTT | CASSPQTGENTEAFF
- | TRBJ2-3 | - | 14 | TRBV19 | TGTGCCAGTAGTAGAAAGAGAGGCACAGATACGCAGTATTTT | CASSRKRGTDTQYF
TRBD1 | TRBJ1-1 | - | 13 | TRBV7-2 | TGTGCCAGCAGCATGACAGGGGGCACTGAAGCTTTCTTT | CASSMTGGTEAFF
- | TRBJ2-7 | - | 18 | TRBV7-8 | TGTGCCAGCAGCTTAGAGGGGGGGCAGGGGCCCTCCTCCTACGAGCAGTACTTC | CASSLEGGQGPSSYEQYF
- | TRBJ2-7 | - | 15 | TRBV6-5 | TGTGCCAGCAAAGGGGCGGGGGCCCTCACCTACGAGCAGTACTTC | CASKGAGALTYEQYF
- | TRBJ2-1 | - | 15 | TRBV5-8 | TGTGCCAGCAGCTTGGTGGTGGTTAGCCCTAGGGAGCAGTTCTTC | CASSLVVVSPREQFF
TRBD1 | TRBJ2-7 | - | 15 | TRBV19 | TGTGCCAGTAGTCTTGGGACAGGGATCTCCTACGAGCAGTACTTC | CASSLGTGISYEQYF
TRBD2 | TRBJ2-7 | - | 13 | TRBV5-1 | TGCGCCAGCAGCTTAGGACTAGCGTCCGAGCAGTACTTC | CASSLGLASEQYF
TRBD2 | TRBJ2-1 | - | 15 | TRBV27 | TGTGCCAGCAGTAGGCCTAGCGGGAGTCGGGATGAGCAGTTCTTC | CASSRPSGSRDEQFF
- | TRBJ1-6 | - | 13 | TRBV30 | TGTGCCTGGAACCCAGGGGTTAATTCACCCCTCCACTTT | CAWNPGVNSPLHF
TRBD2 | TRBJ2-7 | - | 13 | TRBV6-5 | TGTGCCAGCAGTTTCCGGGACTATTACGAGCAGTACTTC | CASSFRDYYEQYF
- | TRBJ2-7 | once | 13 | TRBV12-3/TRBV12-4 | TGTGCCAGCAGTTTCGCGATAGCCTACGAGCAGTACTTC | CASSFAIAYEQYF
- | TRBJ2-5 | - | 13 | TRBV18 | TGTGCCAGCTCACCGAGGGTCCAAGAGACCCAGTACTTC | CASSPRVQETQYF
TRBD1 | TRBJ1-2 | - | 14 | TRBV6-5 | TGTGCCAGCAGTTACGGGGGACAGGGCTTTGGCTACACCTTC | CASSYGGQGFGYTF
TRBD2 | TRBJ2-7 | - | 16 | TRBV11-3 | TGTGCCAGCAGCTTTTCGACTAGCGAGCTACTCTACGAGCAGTACTTC | CASSFSTSELLYEQYF
TRBD2 | TRBJ2-7 | - | 14 | TRBV5-1 | TGCGCCAGCAGCCGACCTAGCGGGAGCAACGAGCAGTACTTC | CASSRPSGSNEQYF
- | TRBJ1-1 | - | 15 | TRBV6-5 | TGTGCCAGCAGTTACGGGCAATTCATGAACACTGAAGCTTTCTTT | CASSYGQFMNTEAFF
- | TRBJ1-3 | - | 14 | TRBV7-9 | TGTGCCAGCAGCTTAGCGGGCGTTGGAAACACCATATATTTT | CASSLAGVGNTIYF
- | TRBJ1-5 | - | 15 | TRBV19 | TGTGCCAGTAGTATCACGGAGTATAGCAATCAGCCCCAGCATTTT | CASSITEYSNQPQHF
TRBD2 | TRBJ2-1 | once | 17 | TRBV7-2 | TGTGCCAGCAGCTCGACTAGCGGGAGGGCAGTTTACAATGAGCAGTTCTTC | CASSSTSGRAVYNEQFF